The present entry profiles one T cell receptor beta chain with its context. Its specificity is not known. This sample was taken from a study of T cells in Graves' hyperthyroidism and ophthalmopathy. As for the study in general: Peripheral blood samples were taken at initial diagnosis, prior to any treatment. Whole-study findings and limits: For ophthalmopathy, model prediction preceded onset by a median roughly 6.3 months.

Amplification of TCR beta CDR3 regions used RNA as the template. An initial round of RT-PCR targeting the TCR CDR3 relied on the HTBI primer set. MiXCR was run by TCRdb on the multiplex PCR reads, yielding one entry per CDR3 protein. Here the sample spans about 560,000 distinct CDR3 sequences, 16% being singletons. Per the germline V gene, CDR1 is KGHSH and CDR2 is LQKENI. The CDR3 is made up of 17 amino acids. The V end lost 3 bases, the J end lost 9 bases, and 26 bases lay between the germline ends. PBMCs were derived from 10 ml fresh peripheral blood. V gene TRBV18 combines with J gene TRBJ2-5; D unresolved. Sequencing was performed on blood. This receptor was taken from a woman aged 18-35 years with Graves' hyperthyroidism. Here the CDR3 reads CASSPGRSQGGNRAQYF. The CDR3 region has the DNA TGTGCCAGCTCACCTGGACGGTCCCAAGGTGGTAATCGGGCCCAGTACTTC.